This T cell receptor (beta chain) appears in the sequencing data of a study of CD8+CD57+ T cells in acquired aplastic anemia (dated by TCRdb to between 2017 and 2018). With regard to the full study: A mean of about 3.2 ug of DNA, ranging from roughly 0.18 to 30 ug, was extracted from sorted CD4+ and CD8+ cells. Healthy donor samples averaged around 10 million reads for CD4+ and about 11 million for CD8+ cells. Study-wide conclusions, independent of this receptor: Although 25 to 30 CD8+ CDR3 sequences were shared by patients and controls, these sequences appeared highly expressed in patients and within the immunodominant clones of patients. Patients and healthy controls showed no significant difference in CD8+ Simpson's diversity (P=0.060).

TCR repertoires of sorted CD4+ and CD8+ blood T cells from severe aplastic anemia patients and healthy subjects were deep-sequenced in the study. Ficoll-Paque density gradient centrifugation was used to isolate peripheral blood mononuclear cells. Before DNA was extracted, CD4+ and CD8+ T cells were sorted using either FACS or magnetic beads. The CDR3 covers 16 residues, taking in both the cysteine and the phenylalanine. Just CDR3 DNA is preserved here, 48 bases in frame from base 1. Relative to germline, V is missing 3 bases and J is missing 2 bases, with 8 bases of the junction outside any gene match. Per the germline V gene, SGHTA is the CDR1 and FQGNSA is the CDR2. TCR beta VDJ combination and CDR3 sequence profiling used genomic DNA as the template. An Illumina HiSeq 2000 was the platform used for TCR repertoire sequencing. In the authors' own workflow: Repertoire assessment relied on Simpson's diversity index, CDR3 size and DJ length profiles, and TRBV/TRBJ rearrangement plots. The most abundant DNA sequence in the deep sequencing data was defined as the immunodominant clone. CDR3 amino acid sequences were screened for sharing across subjects and were compared with published repertoires and the VDJdb database. In TCRdb, the public reads were trimmed at Q25 with fastp and aligned with MiXCR, with productive beta chains retained. CDR3 protein sequences are deduplicated, and each keeps its most common genes and DNA. The V and J calls were not made by the authors but by TCRdb's processing. This sample has about 190,000 distinct CDR3 sequences in its table, and roughly half of those were observed once. The top ten clonotypes cover roughly 15% of the sample.

In regard to this clonotype: Its antigen remains undetermined. No base quality information exists; no much larger clone differs at one position.

The sequenced sample consisted of sorted CD4+, CD8+, or CD8+CD57+ T cells (not recorded which) from PBMCs. The origin of this receptor is a human donor in good health, serving as a control. Recombination linked TRBV7-2 to TRBJ2-3; 7 bases in the junction line up with TRBD2. The bases are TGTGCCAGCAGCTTCGACGGGGGGATATACACAGATACGCAGTATTTT. This sequence encodes CASSFDGGIYTDTQYF. Extended through the reference TRBV7-2 and TRBJ2-3 proteins, this CDR3 yields the full variable domain: GAGVSQSPSNKVTEKGKDVELRCDPISGHTALYWYRQSLGQGLEFLIYFQGNSAPDKSGLPSDRFSAERTGGSVSTLTIQRTQQEDSAVYLCASSFDGGIYTDTQYFGPGTRLTVL.